This record looks at one T cell receptor beta chain sequence and its context. Its matching antigen is unknown. The data belong to a study of T cell responses to AZD1222 COVID-19 vaccine. General observations from the study: A reported finding is that nearly half of spike-specific TCRs target unmutated variant regions. At baseline, just a handful of AZD1222 recipients tested seropositive.

The protocol was immunoSEQ multiplex PCR, while the TCRdb copy is restricted to in-frame clones and leaves out a portion. The sample records some 50,000 clones, around nine tenths being singletons. The CDR3 length is 18 residues. Deletions cut 5 bases from V and 0 bases from J, with 22 bases between. Germline loops: CDR1 SGHVS, CDR2 FQNEAQ. The genes are TRBV7-8 and TRBJ1-2, with D possibly matching TRBD1 (5 bases). This TCR was sampled from an adult who received the AZD1222 COVID-19 vaccine. This sample comprised peripheral blood, obtained 28 days after the second AZD1222 dose. This CDR3 is CASSRPTTGTAANYGYTF. For the CDR3, the DNA is TGTGCCAGCAGCCGTCCTACTACCGGGACCGCCGCTAACTATGGCTACACCTTC.